This T cell receptor beta chain was sequenced for a study of CD8 T cells in Susac syndrome (dated by TCRdb to 2018 to 2020). About the study as a whole: Whether CD8+ T cell activation and differentiation in Susac syndrome was antigen driven was tested using repertoire sequencing.

V sheds 2 bases and J sheds 5 bases, leaving 12 bases between their ends. Taken from cysteine to phenylalanine, the CDR3 has 13 residues. Solely the CDR3 DNA is kept, with 39 bases framed from the first base. The germline V gene (reference sequence) sets CDR1 to GTSNPN and CDR2 to SVGIG. RNA was extracted with the RNeasy kit and about 0.5 to 1 ug was reverse transcribed using random hexamers. The immunoSEQ multiplex PCR assay, covering 54 Vbeta and 13 Jbeta segments, was used to amplify TCR beta CDR3 regions. To correct PCR amplification bias, a synthetic template baseline was used for both primer optimization and computational correction. In the authors' own workflow: Reads were assigned to V, D and J genes according to IMGT and analyzed in immunoSEQ Analyzer, with only productive sequences retained. To calculate clonality, Shannon entropy was normalized by log2 of the number of productive unique sequences and then subtracted from one. For each patient and control, public and private clones were evaluated within the 100 most prevalent clones. Clones were defined as Susac-specific when absent from the healthy and MS cohorts, from fewer than 1,200 published viral clones and from other ImmuneACCESS disease sequences. The raw public data were reprocessed by TCRdb itself: fastp quality trimming at Q25, MiXCR clonotype calling, in-frame beta chains only. CDR3 protein sequences are deduplicated, and each keeps its most common genes and DNA. V and J calls and clone size were set by TCRdb, not the authors. The sample table contains a few hundred thousand distinct CDR3 sequences; only one count was recorded for roughly 96% of them. 0.075% to 0.095% of the sample comes from the top ten.

High-throughput TCR beta sequencing profiled peripheral blood CD8+ and CD4+ T cells from healthy donors, Susac syndrome patients and multiple sclerosis patients. Multiple sclerosis controls were treatment-naive patients with stable or active relapsing-remitting disease fulfilling revised McDonald criteria. Bulk CD8+ and CD4+ T cells were purified magnetically by negative isolation, whereas CD8+ TEMRA cells were enriched by FACS. Blood was drawn into EDTA tubes, processed within 24 hours, and PBMCs were isolated by density gradient centrifugation. PBMCs intended for TCR sequencing were cryopreserved in liquid nitrogen and thawed later in a water bath at 37 degrees C. A purity of at least 90% was achieved for sorted or isolated CD4+, CD8+ and CD8+ TEMRA cells. Results and caveats for the whole study, not just this receptor: The study acknowledged that relatively few individuals were included in the TCR sequencing and HLA analysis.

With respect to this clonotype: This receptor's antigen is unknown. One base away there is no much larger clone; base qualities are not given.

The source is a human donor with multiple sclerosis. The sequence joins TRBV30 to TRBJ1-1, and TRBD1 may be the D gene, going by 5 matching bases. Material for sequencing was CD4+ T cells from PBMCs. The DNA reads as follows: TGTGCCTGGAGTTCAGGGTGGGGGACTGAAGCTTTCTTT. This is translated as CAWSSGWGTEAFF.